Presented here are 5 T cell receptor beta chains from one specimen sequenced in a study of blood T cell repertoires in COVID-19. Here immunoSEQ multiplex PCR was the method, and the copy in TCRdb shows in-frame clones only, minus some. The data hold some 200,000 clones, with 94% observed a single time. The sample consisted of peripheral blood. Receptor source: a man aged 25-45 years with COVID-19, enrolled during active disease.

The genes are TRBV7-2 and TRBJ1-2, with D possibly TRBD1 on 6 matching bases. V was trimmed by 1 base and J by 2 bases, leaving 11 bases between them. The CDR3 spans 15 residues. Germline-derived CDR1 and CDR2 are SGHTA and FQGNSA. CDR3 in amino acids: CASSLGGTRNYGYTF. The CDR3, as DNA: TGTGCCAGCAGCTTAGGGGGGACACGAAACTATGGCTACACCTTC.

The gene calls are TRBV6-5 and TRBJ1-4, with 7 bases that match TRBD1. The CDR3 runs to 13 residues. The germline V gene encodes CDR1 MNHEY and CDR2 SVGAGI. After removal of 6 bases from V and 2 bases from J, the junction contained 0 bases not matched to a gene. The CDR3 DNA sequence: TGTGCCAGCAGGACAGGGACTAATGAAAAACTGTTTTTT. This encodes CASRTGTNEKLFF.

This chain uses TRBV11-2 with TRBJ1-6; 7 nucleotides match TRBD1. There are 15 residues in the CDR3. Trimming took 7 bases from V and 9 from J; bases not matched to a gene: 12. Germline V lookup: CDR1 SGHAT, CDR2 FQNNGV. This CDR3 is CASTENRGISSPLHF. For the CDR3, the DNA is TGTGCCAGCACCGAAAACAGGGGTATTAGTTCACCCCTCCACTTT.

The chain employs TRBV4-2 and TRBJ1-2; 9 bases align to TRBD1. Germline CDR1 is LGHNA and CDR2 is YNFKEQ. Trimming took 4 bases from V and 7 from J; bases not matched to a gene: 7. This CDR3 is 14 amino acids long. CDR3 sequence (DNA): TGTGCCAGCAGCCTGGGACAGGGATTCCCTGGCTACACCTTC. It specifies CASSLGQGFPGYTF.

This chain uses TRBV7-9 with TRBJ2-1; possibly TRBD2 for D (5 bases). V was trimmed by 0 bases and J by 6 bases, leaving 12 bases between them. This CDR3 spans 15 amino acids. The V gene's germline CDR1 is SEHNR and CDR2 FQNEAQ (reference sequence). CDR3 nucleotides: TGTGCCAGCAGCTTAGCGCGGGTGAGATTCAATGAGCAGTTCTTC. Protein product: CASSLARVRFNEQFF.